This TCR beta chain was sequenced in a study of breast tumors, draining lymph nodes, adjacent tissues. TCRdb analysed the multiplex PCR reads with MiXCR anew, one entry per CDR3 protein. This sample yields 150,000 or so distinct CDR3 sequences, of which more than 25% are seen a single time; about 4.1% belongs to the top ten. Breast cancer patients provided tissue from their axillary draining lymph nodes. This clonotype was detected many times. Its antigen is not known. This CDR3 spans 12 amino acids. V gave up 4 bases and J gave up 9 bases, with 13 bases separating them. The germline CDR1 and CDR2 sequences are GTSNPN and SVGIG (reference sequence). Study-wide findings and caveats: Tumor T cell lymph node origin was a supported hypothesis, not proven. Luminal-like breast cancer showed significantly greater tumor-nontumor repertoire similarity than basal-like breast cancer did. Most tumor T cells seemingly derive from lymph node, then expand in tumor.

The sequencing input was axillary lymph node tissue. The TCR comes from a female donor with breast cancer. Some clones in this sample may be carry-over from other donors' samples. This chain links TRBV30 with TRBJ2-1; D gene ambiguous. The CDR3 loop reads CAWTPDSGEQFF. The DNA for the CDR3 is TGTGCCTGGACTCCCGACTCGGGTGAGCAGTTCTTC.